The entry below describes one TCR beta chain. Its specificity is not known. This entry comes from a study of shared clonotypes between healthy human individuals. Study-wide context: Three CD4 naive, three CD4 memory, two CD8 naive and one CD8 memory plate were used per donor. General study findings and limits: Relative to clonotypes present in all four donors, those not shared had lower generation probabilities. The small donor group covered limited genetic and exposure diversity.

Naive CD8 populations comprised CD45RO-negative cells positively selected for CCR7, excluding terminally differentiated effector memory CD45RA+ cells. Genomic DNA of every subset was divided equally among multiple immunoSEQ plates. Measured with immunoSEQ multiplex PCR; TCRdb has only the in-frame clones, and not every one. The sample lists around 1.9 million clones, 80% to 95% occurring once. CDR3 size: 13 residues. Trimming removed 4 bases from V and 1 base from J, with 8 bases in between. The germline gives CDR1 SGDLS, CDR2 YYNGEE. The sequence was collected from a man younger than 35 in good health. Some clones in this sample may be carry-over from other donors' samples. Sequencing input: naive CD8+ T cells from PBMCs. The J gene is TRBJ2-5, the V gene TRBV9, with D maybe TRBD2 (6 bases). CDR3 in amino acids: CASSLGGQETQYF. Here the CDR3 DNA reads TGTGCCAGCAGCTTGGGGGGCCAAGAGACCCAGTACTTC.